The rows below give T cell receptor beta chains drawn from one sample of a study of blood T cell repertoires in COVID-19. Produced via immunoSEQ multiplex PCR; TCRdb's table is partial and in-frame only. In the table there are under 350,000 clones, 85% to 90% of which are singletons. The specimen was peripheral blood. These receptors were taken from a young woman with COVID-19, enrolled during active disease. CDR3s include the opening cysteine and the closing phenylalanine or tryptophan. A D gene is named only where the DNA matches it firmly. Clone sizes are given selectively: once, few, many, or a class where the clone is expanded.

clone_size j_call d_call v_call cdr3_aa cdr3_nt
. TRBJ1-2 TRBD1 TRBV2 CASGRQGPSGYTF TGTGCCAGCGGACGACAGGGGCCAAGTGGCTACACCTTC
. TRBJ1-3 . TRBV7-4 CASSLQGLSSGNTIYF TGTGCCAGCAGCTTACAGGGTCTGAGCTCTGGAAACACCATATATTTT
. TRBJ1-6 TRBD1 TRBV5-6 CASSEGQGFSPLHF TGTGCCAGCAGCGAGGGACAGGGGTTCTCACCCCTCCACTTT
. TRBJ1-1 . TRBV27 CASSLGHMNTEAFF TGTGCCAGCAGTTTGGGGCATATGAACACTGAAGCTTTCTTT
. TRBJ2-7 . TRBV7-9 CASSSAPTVSYEQYF TGTGCCAGCAGCTCAGCCCCCACGGTCTCCTACGAGCAGTACTTC
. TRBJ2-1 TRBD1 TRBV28 CASSLGQGWDEQFF TGTGCCAGCAGTCTCGGACAGGGATGGGATGAGCAGTTCTTC
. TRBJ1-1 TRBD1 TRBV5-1 CASSLIGTAMNTEAFF TGCGCCAGCAGCCTGATCGGGACAGCTATGAACACTGAAGCTTTCTTT
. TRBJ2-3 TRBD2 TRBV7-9 CASSRGLAGEFLGTDTQYF TGTGCCAGCAGCCGCGGACTAGCGGGGGAGTTCCTGGGCACAGATACGCAGTATTTT
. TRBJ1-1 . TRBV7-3 CASRARRGTEAFF TGTGCCAGCAGGGCCCGCAGGGGCACTGAAGCTTTCTTT
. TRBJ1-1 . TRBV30 CAWSPDGLRTEAFF TGTGCCTGGAGTCCTGACGGATTGCGGACTGAAGCTTTCTTT
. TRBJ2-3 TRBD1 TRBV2 CASGTGNTDTQYF TGTGCCAGCGGGACAGGAAACACAGATACGCAGTATTTT
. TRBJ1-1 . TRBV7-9 CASRPEGSTEAFF TGTGCCAGCCGGCCGGAGGGAAGCACTGAAGCTTTCTTT
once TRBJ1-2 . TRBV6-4 CASSTNTGYGYTF TGTGCCAGCAGCACAAATACAGGGTATGGCTACACCTTC
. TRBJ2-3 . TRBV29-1 CSVNYFSSAATDTQYF TGCAGCGTTAACTATTTTTCTAGCGCCGCCACAGATACGCAGTATTTT
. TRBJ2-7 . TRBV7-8 CASSSSGEQYF TGTGCCAGCAGCTCATCGGGGGAGCAGTACTTC
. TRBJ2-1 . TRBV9 CASGPGVPYNEQFF TGTGCCAGCGGACCGGGGGTCCCCTACAATGAGCAGTTCTTC
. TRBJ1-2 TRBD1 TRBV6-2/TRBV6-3 CASSKTGVPGYTF TGTGCCAGCAGTAAGACAGGGGTGCCCGGCTACACCTTC
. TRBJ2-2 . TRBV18 CASSPSGGPGELFF TGTGCCAGCTCACCATCCGGAGGGCCCGGGGAGCTGTTTTTT
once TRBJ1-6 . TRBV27 CASSFSGDSNSPLHF TGTGCCAGCAGTTTCTCGGGGGATAGTAATTCACCCCTCCACTTT
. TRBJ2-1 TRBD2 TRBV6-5 CASSYWAAGGRGEQFF TGTGCCAGCAGTTACTGGGCAGCGGGGGGGCGTGGTGAGCAGTTCTTC
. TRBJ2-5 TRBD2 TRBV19 CASSIVGTRGETQYF TGTGCCAGTAGTATAGTTGGGACTAGGGGAGAGACCCAGTACTTC